A selection of T cell receptor beta chains follows, all from one sample in a study of cytomegalovirus exposure and HLA in healthy donors. Method: immunoSEQ multiplex PCR; TCRdb's copy keeps in-frame clones and lacks some. The data hold some 59,000 clones, with more than 70% observed a single time. The sequencing input was PBMCs. The origin of the receptors is a woman aged 18-29 years in good health and CMV-seropositive. Both conserved end residues are part of each CDR3. D genes are given only for firm matches. The listing skips clone size in some rows; elsewhere it reads once, few, many or a size class.

>TRBJ1-4|TRBD1|.|TRBV7-9
TGTGCCAGCAGCCCCGGGACAGGGGCGGAAAAACTGTTTTTT
CASSPGTGAEKLFF
>TRBJ1-2|.|.|TRBV5-1
TGCGCCAGCAGCTCTAACAAGGGGTATGGCTACACCTTC
CASSSNKGYGYTF
>TRBJ2-7|.|.|TRBV5-6
TGTGCCAGCAGGGCCCTACAGTCCTCCTACGAGCAGTACTTC
CASRALQSSYEQYF
>TRBJ2-5|TRBD2|.|TRBV7-2
TGTGCCAGCACCGGACTAGCGGGACTACAAGAGACCCAGTACTTC
CASTGLAGLQETQYF
>TRBJ1-1|TRBD1|once|TRBV27
TGTGCCAGCAGGTTTAGCAGGGGGGTCGCTGAAGCTTTCTTT
CASRFSRGVAEAFF
>TRBJ1-2|.|.|TRBV30
TGTGCCTGGGGGACTTATGGCTACACCTTC
CAWGTYGYTF
>TRBJ1-2|.|.|TRBV6-1
TGTGCCAGTACTTTAGGACAGAGCTATGGCTACACCTTC
CASTLGQSYGYTF
>TRBJ2-2|TRBD1|.|TRBV19
TGTGCCAGTAGTAACAGGGGTACATCCACCGGGGAGCTGTTTTTT
CASSNRGTSTGELFF
>TRBJ1-5|.|.|TRBV18
TGTGCCAGCTCACGTAACAGGGAATCGGGTCAGCCCCAGCATTTT
CASSRNRESGQPQHF
>TRBJ2-3|.|.|TRBV2
TGTGCCAGCAGAAAACCACAGGGTATCTTCCCAGATACGCAGTATTTT
CASRKPQGIFPDTQYF
>TRBJ2-5|.|.|TRBV4-2
TGTGCCAGCAGCCAAGACCCCAGGGGGGAAGAGACCCAGTACTTC
CASSQDPRGEETQYF
>TRBJ2-4|TRBD1|.|TRBV5-1
TGCGCCAGCAGCCCCCGACAGGGGGCGGGGAACATTCAGTACTTC
CASSPRQGAGNIQYF
>TRBJ1-5|.|.|TRBV2
TGTGCCAGCAGTAAAGAGGGGATAGCCTATCAGCCCCAGCATTTT
CASSKEGIAYQPQHF
>TRBJ2-6|.|.|TRBV6-4
TGTGCCAGCAGTGACTCCCCAGACTCTGGGGCCAACGTCCTGACTTTC
CASSDSPDSGANVLTF
>TRBJ1-2|.|.|TRBV28
TGTGCCAGCAGTTTCCCGACCGGGTCCCGATATGGCTACACCTTC
CASSFPTGSRYGYTF
>TRBJ2-2|TRBD2|.|TRBV4-1
TGCGCCAGCAGCCCGAGACTAGCGGGACGGACCGGGGAGCTGTTTTTT
CASSPRLAGRTGELFF
>TRBJ1-2|TRBD1|few|TRBV18
TGTGCCAGCTCACCGGACAGGGGGAATGGCTACACCTTC
CASSPDRGNGYTF
>TRBJ2-5|TRBD1|.|TRBV11-2
TGTGCCGGCAGCTTAGACACGGACAGGGGGCGAGAGACCCAGTACTTC
CAGSLDTDRGRETQYF
>TRBJ2-7|TRBD2|.|TRBV25-1
TGTGCCAGCAGTGATTCCCTACCGGGGCCCAGCGGGAACGAGCAGTACTTC
CASSDSLPGPSGNEQYF
>TRBJ2-3|.|once|TRBV2
TGTGCCAGCAGTGAATTGGCAGGGGAGGATACGCAGTATTTT
CASSELAGEDTQYF
>TRBJ1-2|TRBD1|.|TRBV4-2
TGTGCCAGCAGCCAAGATCCCGGACAGGGGTATGGCTACACCTTC
CASSQDPGQGYGYTF
>TRBJ1-2|TRBD1|.|TRBV5-1
TGCGCCAGCAGCTGGGGACAGGACCAGGGGTCTTATGGCTACACCTTC
CASSWGQDQGSYGYTF
>TRBJ2-7|.|.|TRBV18
TGTGCCAGCTCACCACCGGGACAATTCTACGAGCAGTACTTC
CASSPPGQFYEQYF
>TRBJ1-1|TRBD1|.|TRBV6-5
TGTGCCAGCAGTTACTTGTACAGGGGTAATCTGCCTGAAGCTTTCTTT
CASSYLYRGNLPEAFF
>TRBJ2-1|.|.|TRBV19
TGTGCCAGTAGTATAGTAGAACTACATGAGCAGTTCTTC
CASSIVELHEQFF
>TRBJ1-5|.|.|TRBV5-6
TGTGCCAGCAGCCAGGGTGATCAGCCCCAGCATTTT
CASSQGDQPQHF
>TRBJ2-1|.|.|TRBV30
TGTATGGGGGGGGGCCGACAGCAGTTCTTC
CMGGGRQQFF
>TRBJ2-3|.|.|TRBV27
TGTGCCAGCAGTTTATCGGAGGGTTGGGATACGCAGTATTTT
CASSLSEGWDTQYF
>TRBJ2-6|TRBD1|.|TRBV18
TGTGCCAGCTCACCGTCGGGACAGGAGAGCTCTGGGGCCAACGTCCTGACTTTC
CASSPSGQESSGANVLTF
>TRBJ2-1|TRBD2|.|TRBV9
TGTGCCAGCAGCGCCGGGACTACCTACAATGAGCAGTTCTTC
CASSAGTTYNEQFF
>TRBJ2-1|.|.|TRBV7-9
TGTGCCAGCAGCAGGACGGTGGGGGGGCCACAAAGCGATGAGCAGTTCTTC
CASSRTVGGPQSDEQFF
>TRBJ2-7|.|.|TRBV6-6
TGTGCCAGCAGTTACTGGCGGGGTAACGAGCAGTACTTC
CASSYWRGNEQYF
>TRBJ1-2|.|once|TRBV19
TGTGCCAGTAGTAAAAGACACTCCACTAACTATGGCTACACCTTC
CASSKRHSTNYGYTF
>TRBJ2-7|.|.|TRBV18
TGTGCCAGCTCACCCACAGAGTCCTACGAGCAGTACTTC
CASSPTESYEQYF
>TRBJ2-5|.|.|TRBV28
TGTGCCAGCAGTTCCCTAGGGGGTGCAGAGACCCAGTACTTC
CASSSLGGAETQYF
>TRBJ2-5|.|.|TRBV19
TGTGCCAGTAGTAGCGGTTGGACCCAGTACTTC
CASSSGWTQYF
>TRBJ1-2|.|.|TRBV21-1
TGTGCCAGCAGCGAGGACTCTAGGAACTATGGCTACACCTTC
CASSEDSRNYGYTF
>TRBJ1-5|.|.|TRBV28
TGTGCCAGCAGTCCCCTGATCCAGGGTCAGCCCCAGCATTTT
CASSPLIQGQPQHF
>TRBJ2-2|TRBD2|.|TRBV7-3
TGTGCCAGCAGCTGGTCCGGGACTAGCGGGGGGGCCCGTAGCGGGGAGCTGTTTTTT
CASSWSGTSGGARSGELFF
>TRBJ1-1|.|.|TRBV5-1
TGCGCCAGCAGCCTGCGGAGGCAGAACACTGAAGCTTTCTTT
CASSLRRQNTEAFF
>TRBJ2-1|TRBD2|.|TRBV25-1
TGTGCCAGCAGTAAAACGGTGCTAGCGGGGGTACACAATGAGCAGTTCTTC
CASSKTVLAGVHNEQFF
>TRBJ2-3|TRBD2|.|TRBV7-3
TGTGCCAGCAGCACCAGACTAGCGGGGGGGCCAGAGACAGATACGCAGTATTTT
CASSTRLAGGPETDTQYF
>TRBJ1-5|TRBD1|.|TRBV2
TGTGCCAGCAGAACCGGACAGGGCAGTCAGCCCCAGCATTTT
CASRTGQGSQPQHF
>TRBJ1-1|TRBD1|.|TRBV30
TGTGCCTGGAGTGTACGCGGGACAGGGTTCTTCTCTGAAGCTTTCTTT
CAWSVRGTGFFSEAFF
>TRBJ1-2|.|few|TRBV30
TGTGCCTGGAGAGCTCAGGGGTATGGCTACACCTTC
CAWRAQGYGYTF
>TRBJ2-7|.|.|TRBV28
TGTGCCAGCGAAGGACAAGGGTACGAGCAGTACTTC
CASEGQGYEQYF
>TRBJ1-1|TRBD1|.|TRBV6-1
TGTGCCAGCAGTGGGGGGACAGGGGCCTCTGAAGCTTTCTTT
CASSGGTGASEAFF
>TRBJ2-1|TRBD2|.|TRBV4-2
TGTGCCAGCGGCCAAGTGTTTCCGGCGGGGGGGGCAGATATTGAGCAGTTCTTC
CASGQVFPAGGADIEQFF
>TRBJ2-5|TRBD1|.|TRBV9
TGTGCCAGCAGCGTAGTGGGGGGGACAGGGCAAGAGACCCAGTACTTC
CASSVVGGTGQETQYF
>TRBJ1-1|.|.|TRBV5-5
TGTGCCAGCAGCTTGGTTTGGGGTGGGAGGACTGAAGCTTTCTTT
CASSLVWGGRTEAFF
>TRBJ2-1|.|once|TRBV2
TGTGCCAGCTATAGATGGGAAGGGCGGGTTTCCAATGAGCAGTTCTTC
CASYRWEGRVSNEQFF
>TRBJ2-7|.|.|TRBV7-9
TGTGCCAGCAGCTTTCACGGCAGTCTCGGAAAGGGAGGTTCCTACGAGCAGTACTTC
CASSFHGSLGKGGSYEQYF
>TRBJ2-3|.|.|TRBV11-1
TGTGCCAGCAGCTTTGACCTAGCTACAGATACGCAGTATTTT
CASSFDLATDTQYF
>TRBJ2-1|TRBD2|.|TRBV18
TGTGCCAGCTCACCACGGGGTCCTTCCGGGGGGGATTACAATGAGCAGTTCTTC
CASSPRGPSGGDYNEQFF